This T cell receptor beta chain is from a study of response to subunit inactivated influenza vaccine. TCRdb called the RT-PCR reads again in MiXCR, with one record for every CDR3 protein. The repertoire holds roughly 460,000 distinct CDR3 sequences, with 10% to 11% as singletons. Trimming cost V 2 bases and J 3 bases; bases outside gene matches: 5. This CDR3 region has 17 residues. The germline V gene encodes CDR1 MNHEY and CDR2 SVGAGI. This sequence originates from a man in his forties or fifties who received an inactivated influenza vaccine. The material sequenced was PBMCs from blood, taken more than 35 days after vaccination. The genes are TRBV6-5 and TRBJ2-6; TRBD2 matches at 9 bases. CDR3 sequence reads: CASSYRRGGRGANVLTF. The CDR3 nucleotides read TGTGCCAGCAGTTACAGGCGGGGGGGCCGTGGGGCCAACGTCCTGACTTTC.